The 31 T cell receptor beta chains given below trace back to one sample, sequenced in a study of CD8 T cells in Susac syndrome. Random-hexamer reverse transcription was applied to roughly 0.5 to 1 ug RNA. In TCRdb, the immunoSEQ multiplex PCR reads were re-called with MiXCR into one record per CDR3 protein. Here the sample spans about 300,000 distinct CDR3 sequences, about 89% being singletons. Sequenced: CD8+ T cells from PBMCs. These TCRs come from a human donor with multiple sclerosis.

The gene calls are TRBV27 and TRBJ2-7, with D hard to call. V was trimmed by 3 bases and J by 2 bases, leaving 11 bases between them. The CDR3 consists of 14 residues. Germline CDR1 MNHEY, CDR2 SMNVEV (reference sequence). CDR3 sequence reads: CASSFGPKTYEQYF. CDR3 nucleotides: TGTGCCAGCAGTTTCGGGCCGAAGACCTACGAGCAGTACTTC.

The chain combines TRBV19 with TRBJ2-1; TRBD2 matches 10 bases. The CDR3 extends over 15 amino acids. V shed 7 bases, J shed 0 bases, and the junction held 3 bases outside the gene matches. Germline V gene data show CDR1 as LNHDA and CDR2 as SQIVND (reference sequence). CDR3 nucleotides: TGTGCCAGTAAGGCTAGCGGGAGCTCCTACAATGAGCAGTTCTTC. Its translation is CASKASGSSYNEQFF.

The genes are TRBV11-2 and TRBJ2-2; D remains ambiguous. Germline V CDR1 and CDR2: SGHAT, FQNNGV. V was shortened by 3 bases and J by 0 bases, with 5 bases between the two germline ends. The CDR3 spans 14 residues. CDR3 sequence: CASSFMPNTGELFF. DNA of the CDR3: TGTGCCAGCAGCTTTATGCCGAACACCGGGGAGCTGTTTTTT. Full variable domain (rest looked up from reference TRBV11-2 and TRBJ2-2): EAGVAQSPRYKIIEKRQSVAFWCNPISGHATLYWYQQILGQGPKLLIQFQNNGVVDDSQLPKDRFSAERLKGVDSTLKIQPAKLEDSAVYLCASSFMPNTGELFFGEGSRLTVL.

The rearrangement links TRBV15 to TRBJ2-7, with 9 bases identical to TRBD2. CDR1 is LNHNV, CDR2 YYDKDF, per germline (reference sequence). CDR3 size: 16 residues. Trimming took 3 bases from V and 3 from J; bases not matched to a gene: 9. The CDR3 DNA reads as TGTGCCACCAGCAGTCTCTCTAGCGGGACCATCTACGAGCAGTACTTC. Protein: CATSSLSSGTIYEQYF. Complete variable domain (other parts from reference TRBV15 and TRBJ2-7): DAMVIQNPRYQVTQFGKPVTLSCSQTLNHNVMYWYQQKSSQAPKLLFHYYDKDFNNEADTPDNFQSRRPNTSFCFLDIRSPGLGDTAMYLCATSSLSSGTIYEQYFGPGTRLTVT.

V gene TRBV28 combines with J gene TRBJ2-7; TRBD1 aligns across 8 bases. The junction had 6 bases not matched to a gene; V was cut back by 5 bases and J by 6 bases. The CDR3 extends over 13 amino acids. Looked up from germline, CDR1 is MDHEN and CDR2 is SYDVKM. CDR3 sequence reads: CASSVSGGGEQYF. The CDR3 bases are TGTGCCAGCAGTGTGTCAGGGGGCGGCGAGCAGTACTTC.

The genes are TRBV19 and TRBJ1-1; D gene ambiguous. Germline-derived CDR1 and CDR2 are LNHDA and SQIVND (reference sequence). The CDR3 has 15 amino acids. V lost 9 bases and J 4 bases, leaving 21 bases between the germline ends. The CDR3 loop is CASQVREALGTEAFF. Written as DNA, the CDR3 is TGTGCCAGCCAAGTAAGGGAGGCCTTGGGCACTGAAGCTTTCTTT.

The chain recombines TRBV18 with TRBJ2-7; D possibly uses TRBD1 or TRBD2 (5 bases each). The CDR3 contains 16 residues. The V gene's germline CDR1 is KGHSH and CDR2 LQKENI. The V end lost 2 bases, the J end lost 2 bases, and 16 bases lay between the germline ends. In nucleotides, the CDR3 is TGTGCCAGCTCACCATACAGGACAACTAGTACCTACGAGCAGTACTTC. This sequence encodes CASSPYRTTSTYEQYF.

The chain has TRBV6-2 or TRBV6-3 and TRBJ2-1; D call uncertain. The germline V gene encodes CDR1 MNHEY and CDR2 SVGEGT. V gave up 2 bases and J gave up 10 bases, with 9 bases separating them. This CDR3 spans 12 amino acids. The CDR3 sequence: CASSYVPREQFF. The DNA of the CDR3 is TGTGCCAGCAGTTACGTTCCCCGCGAGCAGTTCTTC.

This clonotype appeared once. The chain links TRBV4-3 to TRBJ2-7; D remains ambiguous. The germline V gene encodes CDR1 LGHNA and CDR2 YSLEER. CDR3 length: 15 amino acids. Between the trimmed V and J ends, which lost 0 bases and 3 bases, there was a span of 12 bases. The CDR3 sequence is CASSQDRNPGYEQYF. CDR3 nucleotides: TGCGCCAGCAGCCAAGACCGGAATCCGGGCTACGAGCAGTACTTC.

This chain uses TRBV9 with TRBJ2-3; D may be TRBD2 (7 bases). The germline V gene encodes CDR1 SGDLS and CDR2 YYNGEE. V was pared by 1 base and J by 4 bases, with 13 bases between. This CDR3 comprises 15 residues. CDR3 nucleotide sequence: TGTGCCAGCAGCGTATATGGGGGGGCTCCAGATACGCAGTATTTT. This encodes CASSVYGGAPDTQYF.

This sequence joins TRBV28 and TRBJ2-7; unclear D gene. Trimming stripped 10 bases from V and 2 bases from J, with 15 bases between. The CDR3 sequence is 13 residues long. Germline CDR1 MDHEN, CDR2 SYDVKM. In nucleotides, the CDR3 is TGTGCCACCAACCCCACGACACCCTACGAGCAGTACTTC. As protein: CATNPTTPYEQYF. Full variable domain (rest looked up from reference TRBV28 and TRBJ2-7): DVKVTQSSRYLVKRTGEKVFLECVQDMDHENMFWYRQDPGLGLRLIYFSYDVKMKEKGDIPEGYSVSREKKERFSLILESASTNQTSMYLCATNPTTPYEQYFGPGTRLTVT.

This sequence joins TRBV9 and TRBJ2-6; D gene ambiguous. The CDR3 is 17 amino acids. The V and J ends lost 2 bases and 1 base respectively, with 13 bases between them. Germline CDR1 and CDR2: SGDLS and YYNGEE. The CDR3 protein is CASSVSTSPSGANVLTF. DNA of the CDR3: TGTGCCAGCAGCGTTTCCACTTCTCCGTCTGGGGCCAACGTCCTGACTTTC.

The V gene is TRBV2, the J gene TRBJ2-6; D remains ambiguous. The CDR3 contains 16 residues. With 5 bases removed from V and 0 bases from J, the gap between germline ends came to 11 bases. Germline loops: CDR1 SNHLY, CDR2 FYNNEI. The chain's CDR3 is CASSPNSYSGANVLTF. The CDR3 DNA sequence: TGTGCCAGCAGTCCCAACTCATACTCTGGGGCCAACGTCCTGACTTTC.

This chain's CDR3 is CASSNRTSGILYEQYF. The CDR3 nucleotides read TGTGCCAGCAGCAATCGGACTAGCGGGATATTGTACGAGCAGTACTTC. This chain connects TRBV7-8 to TRBJ2-7; 12 nucleotides match TRBD2. V lost 5 bases, J lost 4 bases, and 9 bases stayed unmatched. The germline gives CDR1 SGHVS, CDR2 FQNEAQ. The CDR3 covers 16 residues. Supplemented by reference TRBV7-8 and TRBJ2-7, the full variable domain reads GAGVSQSPRYKVAKRGQDVALRCDPISGHVSLFWYQQALGQGPEFLTYFQNEAQLDKSGLPSDRFFAERPEGSVSTLKIQRTQQEDSAVYLCASSNRTSGILYEQYFGPGTRLTVT.

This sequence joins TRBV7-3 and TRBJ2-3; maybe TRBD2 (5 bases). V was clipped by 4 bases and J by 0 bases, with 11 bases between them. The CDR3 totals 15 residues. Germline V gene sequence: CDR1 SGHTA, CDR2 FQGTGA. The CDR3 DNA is TGTGCCAGCAGCTCTATAGCGAGTAGCACAGATACGCAGTATTTT. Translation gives CASSSIASSTDTQYF. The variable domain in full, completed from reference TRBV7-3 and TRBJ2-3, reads GAGVSQTPSNKVTEKGKYVELRCDPISGHTALYWYRQSLGQGPEFLIYFQGTGAADDSGLPNDRFFAVRPEGSVSTLKIQRTERGDSAVYLCASSSIASSTDTQYFGPGTRLTVL.

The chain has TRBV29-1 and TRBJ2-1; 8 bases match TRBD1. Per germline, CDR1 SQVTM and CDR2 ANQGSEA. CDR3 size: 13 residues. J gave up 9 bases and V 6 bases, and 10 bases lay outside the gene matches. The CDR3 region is CSVGDTGGSEQFF. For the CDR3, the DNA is TGCAGCGTGGGGGACACAGGGGGGAGTGAGCAGTTCTTC.

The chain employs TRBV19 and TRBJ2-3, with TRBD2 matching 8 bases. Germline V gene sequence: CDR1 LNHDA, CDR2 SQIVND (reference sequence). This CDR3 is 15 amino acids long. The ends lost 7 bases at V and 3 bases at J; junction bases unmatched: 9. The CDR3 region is CASTAGTRGTDTQYF. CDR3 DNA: TGTGCCAGTACCGCCGGGACTAGGGGGACAGATACGCAGTATTTT.

This CDR3 is CASSFSGQAAYEQYF. Here the CDR3 DNA reads TGTGCCAGCAGCTTTAGTGGGCAGGCAGCCTACGAGCAGTACTTC. This rearrangement joins TRBV11-2 to TRBJ2-7, with unresolved D. The germline V gene has CDR1 SGHAT and CDR2 FQNNGV. The CDR3 sequence is 15 residues long. Trimming took off 3 bases at V and 2 bases at J, with 14 bases between the two ends.

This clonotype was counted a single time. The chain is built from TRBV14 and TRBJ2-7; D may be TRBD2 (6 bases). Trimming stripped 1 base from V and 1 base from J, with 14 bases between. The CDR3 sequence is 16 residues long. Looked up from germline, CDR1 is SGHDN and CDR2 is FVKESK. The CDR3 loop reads CASSQASLTSSYEQYF. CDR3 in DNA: TGTGCCAGCAGCCAAGCAAGCTTGACTAGTTCCTACGAGCAGTACTTC.

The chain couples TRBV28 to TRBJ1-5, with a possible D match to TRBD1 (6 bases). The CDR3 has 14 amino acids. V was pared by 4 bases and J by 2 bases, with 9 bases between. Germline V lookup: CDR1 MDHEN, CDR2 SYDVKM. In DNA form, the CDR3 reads TGTGCCAGCAGTTCAGGGGTTGGCAATCAGCCCCAGCATTTT. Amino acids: CASSSGVGNQPQHF.

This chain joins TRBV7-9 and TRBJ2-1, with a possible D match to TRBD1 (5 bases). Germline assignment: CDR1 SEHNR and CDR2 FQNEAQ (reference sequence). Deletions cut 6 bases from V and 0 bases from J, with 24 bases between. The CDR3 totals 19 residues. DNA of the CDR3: TGTGCCAGCAGTCGGGCAGAAAGGGGAAACATGGGCTCCTACAATGAGCAGTTCTTC. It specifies CASSRAERGNMGSYNEQFF.

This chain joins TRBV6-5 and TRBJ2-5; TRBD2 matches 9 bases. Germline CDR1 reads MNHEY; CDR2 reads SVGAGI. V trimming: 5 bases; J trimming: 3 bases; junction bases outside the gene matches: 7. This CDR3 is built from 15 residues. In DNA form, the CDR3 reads TGTGCCAGCAGTCGGCTAGCGGGGACCAAAGAGACCCAGTACTTC. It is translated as CASSRLAGTKETQYF.

This chain's CDR3 is CASSRTVTFFGYTF. Here the CDR3 DNA reads TGTGCCAGCAGCAGGACCGTGACCTTCTTTGGCTACACCTTC. The chain joins TRBV6-1 to TRBJ1-2; no reliable D call. Trimming removed 6 bases from V and 7 bases from J, with 18 bases in between. CDR1 and CDR2 (germline): MNHNS, SASEGT. The CDR3 consists of 14 residues.

Here the CDR3 reads CASSYFEGQGARTEAFF. In nucleotides, the CDR3 is TGTGCCAGCAGTTACTTCGAGGGACAGGGGGCTCGCACTGAAGCTTTCTTT. The chain couples TRBV6-2 or TRBV6-3 to TRBJ1-1, with 12 bases identical to TRBD1. J was trimmed by 4 bases and V by 1 base; bases with no gene match: 7. There are 17 residues in the CDR3. Germline values: CDR1 MNHEY, CDR2 SVGEGT.

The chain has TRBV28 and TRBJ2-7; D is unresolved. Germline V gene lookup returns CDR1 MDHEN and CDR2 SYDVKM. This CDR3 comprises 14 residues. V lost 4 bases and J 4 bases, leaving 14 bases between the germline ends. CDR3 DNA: TGTGCCAGCAGTTCCGACACCGATTCTTACGAGCAGTACTTC. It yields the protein CASSSDTDSYEQYF.

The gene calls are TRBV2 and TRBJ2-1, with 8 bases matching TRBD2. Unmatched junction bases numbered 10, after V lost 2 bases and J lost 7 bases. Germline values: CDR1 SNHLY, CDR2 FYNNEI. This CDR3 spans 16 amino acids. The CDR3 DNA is TGTGCCAGCAGTGAACCCTTCCGGGGGGGAGGGAATGAGCAGTTCTTC. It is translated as CASSEPFRGGGNEQFF.

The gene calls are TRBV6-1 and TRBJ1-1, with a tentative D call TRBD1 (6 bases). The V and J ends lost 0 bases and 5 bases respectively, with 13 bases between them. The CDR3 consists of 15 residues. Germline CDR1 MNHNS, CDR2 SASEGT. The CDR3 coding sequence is TGTGCCAGCAGTGAAGCGCGGGACACCTCAACTGAAGCTTTCTTT. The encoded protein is CASSEARDTSTEAFF.

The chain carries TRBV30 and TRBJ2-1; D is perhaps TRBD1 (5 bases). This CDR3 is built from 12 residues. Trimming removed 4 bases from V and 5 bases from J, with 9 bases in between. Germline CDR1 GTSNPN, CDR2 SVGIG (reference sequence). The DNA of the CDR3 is TGTGCCTGGAAAGGGGAACACAATGAGCAGTTCTTC. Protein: CAWKGEHNEQFF.

The CDR3, as DNA: TGTGCCAGCAGAGCTACCTTAGCGGGAGGGGAAGAGACCCAGTACTTC. Amino acid sequence: CASRATLAGGEETQYF. V usage is TRBV13 and J usage is TRBJ2-5; 11 positions match TRBD2. The CDR3 is made up of 16 amino acids. Trimming at V came to 6 bases and at J to 3 bases, leaving 9 bases not matched to a gene. Germline CDR1 is PRHDT and CDR2 is FYEKMQ (reference sequence).

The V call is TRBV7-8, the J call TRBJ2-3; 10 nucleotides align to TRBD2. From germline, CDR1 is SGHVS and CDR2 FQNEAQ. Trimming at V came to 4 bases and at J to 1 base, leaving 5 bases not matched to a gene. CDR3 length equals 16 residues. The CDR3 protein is CASSSIAGGGTDTQYF. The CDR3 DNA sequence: TGTGCCAGCAGCTCCATAGCGGGGGGCGGCACAGATACGCAGTATTTT.

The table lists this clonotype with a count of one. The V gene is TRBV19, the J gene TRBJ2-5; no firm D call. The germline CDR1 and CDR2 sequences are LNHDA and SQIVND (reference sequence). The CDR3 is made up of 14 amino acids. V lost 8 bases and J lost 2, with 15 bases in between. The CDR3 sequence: CASSRMSTQETQYF. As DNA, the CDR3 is TGTGCCAGTTCCCGTATGTCCACACAAGAGACCCAGTACTTC.